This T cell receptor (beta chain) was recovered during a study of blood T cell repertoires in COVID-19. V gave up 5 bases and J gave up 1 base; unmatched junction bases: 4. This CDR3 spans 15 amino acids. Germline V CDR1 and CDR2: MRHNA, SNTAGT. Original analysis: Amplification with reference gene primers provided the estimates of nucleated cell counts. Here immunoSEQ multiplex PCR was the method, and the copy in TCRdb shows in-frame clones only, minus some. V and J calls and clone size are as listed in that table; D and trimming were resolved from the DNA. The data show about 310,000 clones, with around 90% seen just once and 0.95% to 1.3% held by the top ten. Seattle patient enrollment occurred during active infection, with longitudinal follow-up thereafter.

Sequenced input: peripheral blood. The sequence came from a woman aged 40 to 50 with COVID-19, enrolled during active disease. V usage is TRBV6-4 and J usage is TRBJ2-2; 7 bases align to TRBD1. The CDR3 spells CASSLRTGNTGELFF. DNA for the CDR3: TGTGCCAGCAGTCTACGGACAGGGAACACCGGGGAGCTGTTTTTT.